The T cell receptor (beta chain) described here comes from a study of response to subunit inactivated influenza vaccine. The sample holds many counts of this clonotype. TCRdb recomputed calls from the RT-PCR reads with MiXCR, one row per CDR3 protein. The table has around 790,000 distinct CDR3 sequences, less than 25% seen once. The germline gives CDR1 SQVTM, CDR2 ANQGSEA. The CDR3 is 12 residues long. Germline trimming cut 3 bases from V and 4 bases from J; bases unmatched to any gene: 2. The sequencing here drew on PBMCs from blood, taken roughly 5 days after vaccination. The TCR originated in a man over 45 who received an inactivated influenza vaccine. V gene TRBV29-1 combines with J gene TRBJ1-1; 7 bases line up with TRBD1. CDR3 region: CSVEQGVTEAFF. CDR3 nucleotide sequence: TGCAGCGTTGAGCAGGGGGTCACTGAAGCTTTCTTT.